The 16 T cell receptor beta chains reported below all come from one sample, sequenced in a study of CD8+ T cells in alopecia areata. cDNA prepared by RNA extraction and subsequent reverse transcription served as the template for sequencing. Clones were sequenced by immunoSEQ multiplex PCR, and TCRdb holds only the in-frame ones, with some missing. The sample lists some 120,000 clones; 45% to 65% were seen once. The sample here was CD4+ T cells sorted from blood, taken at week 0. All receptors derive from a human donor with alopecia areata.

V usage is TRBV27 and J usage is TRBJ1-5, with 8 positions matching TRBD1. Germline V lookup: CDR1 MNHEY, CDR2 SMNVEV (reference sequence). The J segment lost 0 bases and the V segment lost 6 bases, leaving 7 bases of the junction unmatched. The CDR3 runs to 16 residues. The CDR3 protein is CASSSRGPYSNQPQHF. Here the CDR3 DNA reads TGTGCCAGCAGCTCCAGGGGGCCTTATAGCAATCAGCCCCAGCATTTT.

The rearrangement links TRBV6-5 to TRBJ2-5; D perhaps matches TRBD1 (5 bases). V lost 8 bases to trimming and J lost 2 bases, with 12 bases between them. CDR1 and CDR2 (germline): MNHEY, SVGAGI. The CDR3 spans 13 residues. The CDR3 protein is CASFRGPQETQYF. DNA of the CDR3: TGTGCCAGCTTTAGGGGCCCGCAAGAGACCCAGTACTTC.

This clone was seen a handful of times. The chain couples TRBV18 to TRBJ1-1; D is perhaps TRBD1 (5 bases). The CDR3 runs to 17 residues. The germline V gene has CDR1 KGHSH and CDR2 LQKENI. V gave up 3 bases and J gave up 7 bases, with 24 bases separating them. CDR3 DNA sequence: TGTGCCAGCTCACCGAGACAGACCAGCTCAACCGGAATTGAAGCTTTCTTT. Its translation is CASSPRQTSSTGIEAFF. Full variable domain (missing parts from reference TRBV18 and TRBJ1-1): NAGVMQNPRHLVRRRGQEARLRCSPMKGHSHVYWYRQLPEEGLKFMVYLQKENIIDESGMPKERFSAEFPKEGPSILRIQQVVRGDSAAYFCASSPRQTSSTGIEAFFGQGTRLTVV.

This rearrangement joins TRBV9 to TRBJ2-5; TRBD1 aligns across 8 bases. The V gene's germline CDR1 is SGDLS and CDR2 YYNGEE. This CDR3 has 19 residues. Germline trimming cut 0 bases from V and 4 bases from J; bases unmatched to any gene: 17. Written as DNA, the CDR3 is TGTGCCAGCAGCGTAGGGAGGGGAAGTCGGACAGGGTCTGGAGAGACCCAGTACTTC. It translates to CASSVGRGSRTGSGETQYF.

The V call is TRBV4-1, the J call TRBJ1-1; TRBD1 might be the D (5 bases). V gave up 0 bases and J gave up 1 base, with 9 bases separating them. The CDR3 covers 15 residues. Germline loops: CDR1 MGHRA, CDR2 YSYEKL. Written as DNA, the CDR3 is TGCGCCAGCAGCCAAGAAGGTCAGGGGAACACTGAAGCTTTCTTT. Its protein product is CASSQEGQGNTEAFF.

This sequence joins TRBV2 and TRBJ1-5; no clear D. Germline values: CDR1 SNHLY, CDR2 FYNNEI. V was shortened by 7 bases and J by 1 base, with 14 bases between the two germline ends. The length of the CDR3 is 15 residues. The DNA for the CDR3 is TGTGCCAGCAAAGGCAGAGTTCGGAGCAATCAGCCCCAGCATTTT. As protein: CASKGRVRSNQPQHF.

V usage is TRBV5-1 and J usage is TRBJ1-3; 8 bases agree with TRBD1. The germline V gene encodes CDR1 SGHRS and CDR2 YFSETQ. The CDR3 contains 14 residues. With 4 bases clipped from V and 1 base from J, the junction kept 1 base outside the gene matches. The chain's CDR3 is CASSGTGSGNTIYF. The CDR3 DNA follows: TGCGCCAGCAGCGGGACAGGTTCTGGAAACACCATATATTTT.

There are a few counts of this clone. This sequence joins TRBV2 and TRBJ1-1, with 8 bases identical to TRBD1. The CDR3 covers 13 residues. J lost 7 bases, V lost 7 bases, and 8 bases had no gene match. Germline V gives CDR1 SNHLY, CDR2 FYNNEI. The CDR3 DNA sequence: TGTGCCAGCAATATGGACAGGGCCAGTGAAGCTTTCTTT. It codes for CASNMDRASEAFF.

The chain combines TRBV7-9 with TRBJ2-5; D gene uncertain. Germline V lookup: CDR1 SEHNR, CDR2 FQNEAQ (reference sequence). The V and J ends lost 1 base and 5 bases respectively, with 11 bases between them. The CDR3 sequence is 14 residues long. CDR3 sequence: CASSLGSAPETQYF. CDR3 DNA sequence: TGTGCCAGCAGCTTAGGGTCCGCACCGGAGACCCAGTACTTC.

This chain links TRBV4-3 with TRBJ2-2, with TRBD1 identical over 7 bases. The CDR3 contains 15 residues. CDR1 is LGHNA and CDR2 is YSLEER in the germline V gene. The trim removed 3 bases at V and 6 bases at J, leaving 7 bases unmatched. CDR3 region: CASSQNQGVSGELFF. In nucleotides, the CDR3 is TGCGCCAGCAGCCAGAATCAGGGGGTTTCCGGGGAGCTGTTTTTT.

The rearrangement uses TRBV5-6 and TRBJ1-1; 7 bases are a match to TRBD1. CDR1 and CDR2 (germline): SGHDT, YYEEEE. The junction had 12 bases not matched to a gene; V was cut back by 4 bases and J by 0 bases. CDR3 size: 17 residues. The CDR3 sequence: CASSPTLTGRMNTEAFF. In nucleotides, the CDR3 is TGTGCCAGCAGCCCTACCTTGACAGGGCGGATGAACACTGAAGCTTTCTTT. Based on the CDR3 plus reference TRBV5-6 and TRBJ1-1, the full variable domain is DAGVTQSPTHLIKTRGQQVTLRCSPKSGHDTVSWYQQALGQGPQFIFQYYEEEERQRGNFPDRFSGHQFPNYSSELNVNALLLGDSALYLCASSPTLTGRMNTEAFFGQGTRLTVV.

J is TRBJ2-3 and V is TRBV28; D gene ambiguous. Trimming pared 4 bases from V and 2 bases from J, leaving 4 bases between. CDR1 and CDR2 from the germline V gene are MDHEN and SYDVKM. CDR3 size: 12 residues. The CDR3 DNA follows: TGTGCCAGCAGTTCCGCCACAGATACGCAGTATTTT. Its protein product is CASSSATDTQYF.

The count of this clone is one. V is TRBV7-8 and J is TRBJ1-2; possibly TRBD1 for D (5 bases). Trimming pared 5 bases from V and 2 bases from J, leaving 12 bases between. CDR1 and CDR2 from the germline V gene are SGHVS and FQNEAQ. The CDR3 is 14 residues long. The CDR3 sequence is CASSGDEGNYGYTF. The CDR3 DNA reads TGTGCCAGCAGCGGAGACGAGGGGAACTATGGCTACACCTTC.

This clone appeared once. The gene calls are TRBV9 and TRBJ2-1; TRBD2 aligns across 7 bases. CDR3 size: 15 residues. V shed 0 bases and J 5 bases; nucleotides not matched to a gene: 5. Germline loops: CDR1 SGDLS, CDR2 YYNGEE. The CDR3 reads CASSVGIGGNNEQFF. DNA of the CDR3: TGTGCCAGCAGCGTAGGGATCGGGGGGAACAATGAGCAGTTCTTC.

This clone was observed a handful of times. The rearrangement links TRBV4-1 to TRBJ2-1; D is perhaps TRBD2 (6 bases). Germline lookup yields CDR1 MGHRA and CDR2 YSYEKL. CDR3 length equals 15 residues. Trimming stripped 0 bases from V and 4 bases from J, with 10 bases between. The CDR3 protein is CASSQEGLAYNEQFF. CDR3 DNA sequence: TGCGCCAGCAGCCAAGAGGGACTGGCTTACAATGAGCAGTTCTTC.

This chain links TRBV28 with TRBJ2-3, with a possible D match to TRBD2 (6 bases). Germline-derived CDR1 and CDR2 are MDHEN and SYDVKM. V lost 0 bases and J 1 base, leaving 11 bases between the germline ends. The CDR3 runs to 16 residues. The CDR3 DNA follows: TGTGCCAGCAGTTTATGGGGGGGTCCGGGCACAGATACGCAGTATTTT. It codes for CASSLWGGPGTDTQYF.